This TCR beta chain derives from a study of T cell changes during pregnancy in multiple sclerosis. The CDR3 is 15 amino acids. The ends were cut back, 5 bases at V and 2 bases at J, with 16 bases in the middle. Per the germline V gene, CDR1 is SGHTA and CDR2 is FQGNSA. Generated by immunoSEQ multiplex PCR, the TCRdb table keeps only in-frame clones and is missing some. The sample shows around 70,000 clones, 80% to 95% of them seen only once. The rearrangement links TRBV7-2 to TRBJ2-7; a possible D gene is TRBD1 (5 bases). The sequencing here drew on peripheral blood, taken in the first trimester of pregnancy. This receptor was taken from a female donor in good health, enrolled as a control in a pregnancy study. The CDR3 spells CASSPRRTSTYEQYF. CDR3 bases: TGTGCCAGCAGCCCGAGGCGGACATCGACCTACGAGCAGTACTTC. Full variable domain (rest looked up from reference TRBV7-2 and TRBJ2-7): GAGVSQSPSNKVTEKGKDVELRCDPISGHTALYWYRQSLGQGLEFLIYFQGNSAPDKSGLPSDRFSAERTGGSVSTLTIQRTQQEDSAVYLCASSPRRTSTYEQYFGPGTRLTVT.